A selection of T cell receptor beta chains follows, all from one sample in a study of early T cells in non-severe SARS-CoV-2 infection. TCRdb redid the calling of the 5' RACE reads with MiXCR, one entry per CDR3 protein. The sample has 57,000 or so distinct CDR3 sequences, approximately 12% seen once; the top ten hold approximately 1.1%. The sequencing here drew on whole blood, taken at baseline. These TCRs come from an adult who was a healthcare worker with PCR-confirmed SARS-CoV-2 infection or an uninfected control (not recorded which). The donor label of this sample is uncertain. The conserved cysteine and the conserved F or W are not part of the CDR3 here.

j_call cdr3_length v_call cdr3_aa
TRBJ2-2 14 TRBV7-3 ASSSGRTLNTGELF
TRBJ2-4 15 TRBV11-2 ASSLVSGTGPLNIQY
TRBJ1-2 11 TRBV19 ASSIRRAYGYT
TRBJ1-1 14 TRBV10-2 ASSERTVAVNTEAF
TRBJ2-3 14 TRBV6-1 ASSERRLKGTDTQY
TRBJ2-3 12 TRBV6-7 ASSYPTKGDTQY
TRBJ1-1 11 TRBV20-1 SAKRPVDTEAF
TRBJ2-3 12 TRBV4-2 ASSQGQTTDTQY
TRBJ2-1 11 TRBV7-3 ASSPTPYNEQF
TRBJ2-1 12 TRBV19 ASMSRGKNNEQF
TRBJ2-4 11 TRBV28 ASCLLAKNIQY
TRBJ2-5 15 TRBV18 ASSPRRDPKHQETQY
TRBJ2-1 15 TRBV7-9 ASSHPRLAGANNEQF